These T cell receptor beta chains were read from a single sample in a study of early stage breast cancer tumors. Libraries were prepared by immunoSEQ multiplex PCR; TCRdb keeps only in-frame clonotypes and omits some of them. The data show about 29,000 clones, with 84% seen just once and about a tenth held by the top ten. The sample comprised blood. The receptors stem from a person in their fifties with breast cancer. CDR3s leave out the opening cysteine and the closing phenylalanine or tryptophan.

V: TRBV27; length: 11; J: TRBJ1-2; CDR3: ASSLLGTYGYT
V: TRBV5-1; length: 12; J: TRBJ1-1; CDR3: ASSTGQGNTEAF
V: TRBV5-1; length: 12; J: TRBJ2-1; CDR3: ASSPGQGGNEQF
V: TRBV6-5; length: 10; J: TRBJ1-2; CDR3: ASKWRNGGYT
V: TRBV4-1; length: 12; J: TRBJ1-2; CDR3: ASSQGPINYGYT
V: TRBV19; length: 11; J: TRBJ2-3; CDR3: ASSTGTSGSVY
V: TRBV4-1; length: 12; J: TRBJ1-1; CDR3: ASSQDAGLTEAF
V: TRBV5-1; length: 13; J: TRBJ1-5; CDR3: ASSSQGGGRSPQH
V: TRBV11-2; length: 13; J: TRBJ2-1; CDR3: ASSLGGASYNEQF
V: TRBV10-1; length: 10; J: TRBJ2-3; CDR3: ASSARGYTQY
V: TRBV6-5; length: 12; J: TRBJ1-2; CDR3: ASSYTGAGYGYT
V: TRBV11-1; length: 13; J: TRBJ2-5; CDR3: ASSLFRTWRETQY
V: TRBV5-1; length: 13; J: TRBJ1-1; CDR3: ASSLGVTSNTEAF
V: TRBV9; length: 13; J: TRBJ2-7; CDR3: ASSVALGGSYEQY
V: TRBV30; length: 12; J: TRBJ2-2; CDR3: ALEGPGSAGELF
V: TRBV4-1; length: 14; J: TRBJ2-1; CDR3: ASSQPPSGSNNEQF
V: TRBV5-1; length: 13; J: TRBJ1-4; CDR3: ASSPGKGMREKLF
V: TRBV7-3; length: 12; J: TRBJ2-2; CDR3: ASSLRGAGGELF
V: TRBV7-2; length: 12; J: TRBJ1-5; CDR3: ASSSRQGNQPQH
V: TRBV29-1; length: 10; J: TRBJ1-5; CDR3: SVGHSNQPQH
V: TRBV19; length: 13; J: TRBJ1-5; CDR3: ASSQSGSLLEPQH
V: TRBV6-1; length: 12; J: TRBJ1-1; CDR3: ASSEDRGTGQAF
V: TRBV5-1; length: 13; J: TRBJ1-2; CDR3: ASSDPGQGGYGYT
V: TRBV10-1; length: 12; J: TRBJ2-7; CDR3: ASSVTGDSYEQY
V: TRBV18; length: 12; J: TRBJ1-1; CDR3: ASSPSRDRAEAF
V: TRBV7-9; length: 13; J: TRBJ2-7; CDR3: ASSLGAGAYYEQY
V: TRBV7-9; length: 14; J: TRBJ1-2; CDR3: ASSRPGGSANYGYT
V: TRBV5-1; length: 11; J: TRBJ2-3; CDR3: ASSTGPTDTQY
V: TRBV5-1; length: 12; J: TRBJ2-5; CDR3: ATPPGDRGETQY
V: TRBV11-2; length: 13; J: TRBJ1-4; CDR3: ASSLVSTIGEKLF